These T cell receptor beta chains were read from a single sample in a study of CD8 T cells in Susac syndrome. TCRdb re-called the immunoSEQ multiplex PCR reads with MiXCR, one entry per CDR3 protein. Of about 180,000 distinct CDR3 sequences listed, 94% are singletons. The material sequenced was CD4+ T cells from PBMCs. The receptors were sampled from a human donor with Susac syndrome. Each CDR3 is given with its conserved first and last residue. Each record gives: clone size, V gene, J gene, D gene, CDR3 length, CDR3 DNA, CDR3 protein. The D gene is left open where the match is weak. The listing skips clone size in some rows; elsewhere it reads once, few, many or a size class.

.	TRBV4-1	TRBJ2-3	TRBD2	17	TGCGCCAGCAGCCGACGAGGGGACGGGGGGGAGACAGATACGCAGTATTTT	CASSRRGDGGETDTQYF
.	TRBV19	TRBJ1-5	TRBD1	14	TGTGCCAGTAGTATACAGGGGGATAAGAAGCCCCAGCATTTT	CASSIQGDKKPQHF
.	TRBV29-1	TRBJ1-2	TRBD1	11	TGCAGCGTTGGACAGGGTAGGGGCTACACCTTC	CSVGQGRGYTF
.	TRBV19	TRBJ1-2	.	14	TGTGCCAGTAGTGGTTCAGCGAAGTCCCATGGCTACACCTTC	CASSGSAKSHGYTF
.	TRBV7-2	TRBJ2-1	.	14	TGTGCCAGCAGCTTAGAAAGGCAGGCGGGTGAGCAGTTCTTC	CASSLERQAGEQFF
.	TRBV12-3/TRBV12-4	TRBJ1-5	.	14	TGTGCCAGCAGTACATCCGACAGAGATCAGCCCCAGCATTTT	CASSTSDRDQPQHF
.	TRBV4-1	TRBJ2-7	.	15	TGCGCCAGCAGCCAAGATGGGAAGTCGGGAAGAGAGCAGTACTTC	CASSQDGKSGREQYF
.	TRBV12-3/TRBV12-4	TRBJ1-1	.	14	TGTGCCAGCAGTTTAGAGGGGGGAATCACTGAAGCTTTCTTT	CASSLEGGITEAFF
.	TRBV7-2	TRBJ2-2	.	15	TGTGCCAGCAGCTTGTTGGTTGGGTCCCCCGGGGAGCTGTTTTTT	CASSLLVGSPGELFF
few	TRBV3-1	TRBJ1-2	TRBD1	14	TGTGCCAGCAGCCAAAACGACAGGGACTTAGGCTACACCTTC	CASSQNDRDLGYTF
.	TRBV15	TRBJ1-2	.	14	TGTGCCACCAGCCACGGAGGCCACTACTATGGCTACACCTTC	CATSHGGHYYGYTF
.	TRBV18	TRBJ2-7	TRBD1	15	TGTGCCAGCTCACCACTTGGTGACAGGGCTAGCGAGCAGTACTTC	CASSPLGDRASEQYF
.	TRBV4-1	TRBJ1-2	.	14	TGCGCCAGCAGCCAAGGACAGAACGGCTATGGCTACACCTTC	CASSQGQNGYGYTF
.	TRBV5-1	TRBJ2-5	TRBD1	15	TGCGCCAGCAGCTTGCTGACAGGGCCGGTGGAGACCCAGTACTTC	CASSLLTGPVETQYF
.	TRBV18	TRBJ1-2	.	14	TGTGCCAGCTCACCAGAGACAGGAGGGTTGGGCTACACCTTC	CASSPETGGLGYTF
.	TRBV20-1	TRBJ1-6	TRBD1	13	TGCAGTGCTAGGGACAGGGGAAATTCACCCCTCCACTTT	CSARDRGNSPLHF
once	TRBV10-2	TRBJ2-5	.	15	TGCGCCAGCAGGTTTGGCGGGGGCTTCCAAGAGACCCAGTACTTC	CASRFGGGFQETQYF
.	TRBV30	TRBJ1-2	.	11	TGTGCCTGGAGTCCAGGGGTAGGCTACACCTTC	CAWSPGVGYTF
.	TRBV7-3	TRBJ2-4	TRBD2	15	TGTGCCAGCAGTCCCACGGGGGGGGTTAAAAACATTCAGTACTTC	CASSPTGGVKNIQYF
.	TRBV4-3	TRBJ2-5	TRBD2	16	TGCGCCAGCAGCAATGTGTTAGCGGGGGGAGTGGAGACCCAGTACTTC	CASSNVLAGGVETQYF
.	TRBV4-3	TRBJ1-5	.	16	TGCGCCAGCAGCCAAGATACGAGGGCGGGGCATCAGCCCCAGCATTTT	CASSQDTRAGHQPQHF
.	TRBV5-1	TRBJ2-6	.	17	TGCGCCAGCAGGACCGTCGGGGGTGAGACTGGGGCCAACGTCCTGACTTTC	CASRTVGGETGANVLTF
.	TRBV27	TRBJ2-7	.	13	TGTGCCAGCAGTTCCGACATTTACTACGAGCAGTACTTC	CASSSDIYYEQYF
.	TRBV6-6	TRBJ1-1	.	12	TGTGCCAGCAGTTACGGGGGCACTGAAGCTTTCTTT	CASSYGGTEAFF
.	TRBV20-1	TRBJ2-5	TRBD2	13	TGCTCACAAAAGGGTAGCGGGGGTGAGACCCAGTACTTC	CSQKGSGGETQYF
.	TRBV6-5	TRBJ1-3	.	15	TGTGCCAGCAGCCTCAGGGAGGCACCTGGTCACACCATATATTTT	CASSLREAPGHTIYF
.	TRBV29-1	TRBJ2-3	TRBD2	14	TGCAGCGTTTCTCTAGCGGGGAGCACAGATACGCAGTATTTT	CSVSLAGSTDTQYF
.	TRBV18	TRBJ2-1	TRBD1	16	TGTGCCAGCTCAAGACAGGGCCCCAGCTCCTACAATGAGCAGTTCTTC	CASSRQGPSSYNEQFF
.	TRBV20-1	TRBJ2-1	.	12	TGCAGTGCGTATATCCTCAAGAATGAGCAGTTCTTC	CSAYILKNEQFF
.	TRBV20-1	TRBJ2-7	.	11	TGCAGTGCGATACTCGGGGGCGAGCAGTACTTC	CSAILGGEQYF
.	TRBV29-1	TRBJ1-1	.	12	TGCAGCGTTGAGGACGGGAACACTGAAGCTTTCTTT	CSVEDGNTEAFF
.	TRBV5-4	TRBJ2-6	.	15	TGTGCATTCGGGGCCCAGGTCTCTGGGGCCAACGTCCTGACTTTC	CAFGAQVSGANVLTF
.	TRBV12-3/TRBV12-4	TRBJ1-1	.	16	TGTGCCAGCAGTTTAATATACAGTGAGGGGAACACTGAAGCTTTCTTT	CASSLIYSEGNTEAFF
.	TRBV29-1	TRBJ2-7	TRBD2	15	TGCAGCGTTCGGGATAGCGGGGGCCGCTCCTACGAGCAGTACTTC	CSVRDSGGRSYEQYF
.	TRBV5-1	TRBJ2-1	.	17	TGCGCCAGCAGCTCCCCCGTAGGAATCCAATCCTACAATGAGCAGTTCTTC	CASSSPVGIQSYNEQFF
.	TRBV7-2	TRBJ2-5	.	13	TGTGCCAGCGGCAAGAGTGGGGGAGAGACCCAGTACTTC	CASGKSGGETQYF
.	TRBV7-2	TRBJ2-1	.	15	TGTGCCAGCAGCTTAGACGGCCCGGGGTACAATGAGCAGTTCTTC	CASSLDGPGYNEQFF
.	TRBV3-1	TRBJ2-7	TRBD2	15	TGTGCCAGCAGCCGGCGACTAGCGGGGGGGTACGAGCAGTACTTC	CASSRRLAGGYEQYF
.	TRBV15	TRBJ2-7	.	17	TGTGCCACCAGCAGAGAGTCAGGGCGAGGAGTCACCTACGAGCAGTACTTC	CATSRESGRGVTYEQYF
.	TRBV3-1	TRBJ1-6	.	13	TGTGCCAGCAGCCAAGTCCCAGGGACACCCCTCCACTTT	CASSQVPGTPLHF
once	TRBV4-2	TRBJ2-1	TRBD2	15	TGTGCCAGCAGTCGGACTAGCGGGGACTACAATGAGCAGTTCTTC	CASSRTSGDYNEQFF
.	TRBV19	TRBJ1-2	.	13	TGTGCCAGTGTACAGGGTAGGGAGCGTGGCTACACCTTC	CASVQGRERGYTF
.	TRBV5-1	TRBJ2-3	TRBD2	15	TGCGCCAGCAGCCGGATCGGGGGGGTAACAGATACGCAGTATTTT	CASSRIGGVTDTQYF
.	TRBV20-1	TRBJ1-5	TRBD1	19	TGCAGTGCTAGCCCCCACTCCCCTCCTAGACAGGGGGTCGATCAGCCCCAGCATTTT	CSASPHSPPRQGVDQPQHF
.	TRBV20-1	TRBJ2-7	.	14	TGCAGTGCTAGATCACGGACAGGGACTAACGAGCAGTACTTC	CSARSRTGTNEQYF